This T cell receptor beta chain was sequenced during a study of T-cell memory formation after mild COVID-19. The V segment lost 6 bases and the J segment 7 bases; nucleotides outside the gene matches: 12. CDR1 MNHEY and CDR2 SMNVEV come from the germline V gene (reference sequence). This CDR3 is 14 amino acids long. In TCRdb, the 5' RACE reads were re-called with MiXCR into one record per CDR3 protein. The data contain 450,000 to 650,000 distinct CDR3 sequences, roughly 18% of them seen just once; the ten biggest clones take up about 12%. This receptor was identified in an adult woman who had mild COVID-19 (a few samples of this study predate the infection). Cell type and time point are not known. Sequenced material: PBMCs or a T cell subset sorted from them (not recorded which). V is TRBV27 and J is TRBJ2-7; the match to TRBD1 covers 7 bases. The CDR3 coding sequence is TGTGCCAGCAGCAGATCTCGACAGGGCTGGGAGCAGTACTTC. Protein sequence: CASSRSRQGWEQYF.